One sample yielded the 19 T cell receptor beta chains listed below, sequenced in a study of CD8 T cells in Susac syndrome. With random hexamers, roughly 0.45 to 1 ug RNA was reverse transcribed. TCRdb reprocessed the immunoSEQ multiplex PCR reads with MiXCR, giving one entry per CDR3 protein. The sample holds 120,000 or so distinct CDR3 sequences, 85% to 95% seen once. Sequences were obtained from CD4+ T cells from PBMCs. These receptors were taken from a human donor with multiple sclerosis.

CDR3 sequence: CASSLRRASTDTQYF. Written as DNA, the CDR3 is TGTGCCAGCTCCCTTAGGAGGGCGAGCACAGATACGCAGTATTTT. This chain links TRBV12-3 or TRBV12-4 with TRBJ2-3, with D possibly matching TRBD2 (6 bases). V lost 8 bases to trimming and J lost 0 bases, with 15 bases between them. The CDR3 is made up of 15 amino acids.

Turning to this clonotype: An end of the junction differs from the germline gene, which may be a read error. The genes are TRBV7-2 and TRBJ1-6, with D unclear. This CDR3 is built from 11 residues. Germline-derived CDR1 and CDR2 are SGHTA and FQGNSA. The CDR3 coding sequence is TGTGCCAGCAGCCTTAATTCACCCCCCCACTTT. Protein product: CASSLNSPPHF.

The chain recombines TRBV5-1 with TRBJ1-2; 10 bases agree with TRBD1. V lost 0 bases to trimming and J lost 3 bases; unmatched junction nucleotides: 2. CDR1 is SGHRS and CDR2 is YFSETQ in the germline V gene. The CDR3 extends over 15 amino acids. The CDR3 nucleotides read TGCGCCAGCAGCTTGGGACAGGGGGCAGACTATGGCTACACCTTC. The encoded protein is CASSLGQGADYGYTF.

The J gene is TRBJ1-2, the V gene TRBV7-9; no definite D call. Germline-derived CDR1 and CDR2 are SEHNR and FQNEAQ (reference sequence). Trimming stripped 8 bases from V and 0 bases from J, with 10 bases between. The CDR3 sequence is 13 residues long. CDR3 nucleotide sequence: TGTGCCAGCTCGGGCCAAGCTAACTATGGCTACACCTTC. It encodes CASSGQANYGYTF.

The CDR3 here is CASSLKGGYEQYF. Written as DNA, the CDR3 is TGTGCCAGCAGTTTAAAAGGGGGCTACGAGCAGTACTTC. The chain joins TRBV28 to TRBJ2-7, with a tentative D call TRBD1 (6 bases). The CDR3 is made up of 13 amino acids. V lost 2 bases and J lost 3, with 8 bases in between. The V gene's germline CDR1 is MDHEN and CDR2 SYDVKM.

The V gene is TRBV19, the J gene TRBJ1-4; TRBD1 is a possible D gene (5 bases). Germline V gives CDR1 LNHDA, CDR2 SQIVND (reference sequence). The CDR3 has 15 residues. Trimming shortened V by 6 bases and J by 4 bases, and 15 bases separated the two germline ends. CDR3 loop: CASRLQGRGNEKLFF. CDR3 coding DNA: TGTGCCAGTAGGCTCCAGGGTCGGGGTAATGAAAAACTGTTTTTT. Based on the CDR3 plus reference TRBV19 and TRBJ1-4, the full variable domain is DGGITQSPKYLFRKEGQNVTLSCEQNLNHDAMYWYRQDPGQGLRLIYYSQIVNDFQKGDIAEGYSVSREKKESFPLTVTSAQKNPTAFYLCASRLQGRGNEKLFFGSGTQLSVL.

This clonotype was detected once. The chain links TRBV3-1 to TRBJ1-4, with D maybe TRBD1 (6 bases). The CDR3 is made up of 15 amino acids. Germline CDR1 and CDR2: LGHDT and YNNKEL (reference sequence). V gave up 0 bases and J gave up 7 bases, with 12 bases separating them. The chain's CDR3 is CASSQDPGVPEKLFF. DNA for the CDR3: TGTGCCAGCAGCCAAGATCCAGGGGTTCCTGAAAAACTGTTTTTT.

V usage is TRBV7-9 and J usage is TRBJ2-5; TRBD1 or TRBD2 may be the D gene (5 bases each). The CDR3 extends over 12 amino acids. V was cut by 3 bases and J by 6 bases, with 8 bases left in between. Germline V gene data show CDR1 as SEHNR and CDR2 as FQNEAQ (reference sequence). DNA for the CDR3: TGTGCCAGCAGCTTGCAGGGACAGACCCAGTACTTC. Protein product: CASSLQGQTQYF.

The chain carries TRBV19 and TRBJ1-5, with a weak D call TRBD1 (5 bases). CDR3 length: 13 residues. Trimming cost V 9 bases and J 6 bases, with 15 bases left between them. The germline gives CDR1 LNHDA, CDR2 SQIVND (reference sequence). CDR3 sequence: CASQGFGGQPQHF. The CDR3 DNA follows: TGTGCCAGCCAGGGCTTTGGGGGTCAGCCCCAGCATTTT.

The chain combines TRBV28 with TRBJ2-7, with D maybe TRBD2 (6 bases). V was cut by 8 bases and J by 5 bases, with 22 bases left in between. The CDR3 covers 15 residues. Germline V gene data show CDR1 as MDHEN and CDR2 as SYDVKM. The CDR3 spells CASYSEGLGRNEQYF. The CDR3 DNA follows: TGTGCCAGCTATTCGGAGGGGCTAGGCAGAAACGAGCAGTACTTC.

This clonotype occurred once. V usage is TRBV5-1 and J usage is TRBJ1-1; D not resolved. V was trimmed by 0 bases and J by 0 bases, leaving 6 bases between them. The length of the CDR3 is 14 residues. Per the germline V gene, CDR1 is SGHRS and CDR2 is YFSETQ. The CDR3 DNA reads as TGCGCCAGCAGCTTGGTCGGAGTGAACACTGAAGCTTTCTTT. This gives the protein CASSLVGVNTEAFF.

The chain links TRBV29-1 to TRBJ2-1; possible D gene TRBD2, 6 bases. The CDR3 spans 16 residues. Looked up from germline, CDR1 is SQVTM and CDR2 is ANQGSEA. V lost 4 bases and J lost 8, with 24 bases in between. The CDR3 is CSVVGTGTGVSDEQFF. DNA of the CDR3: TGCAGCGTTGTAGGGACCGGGACGGGGGTTTCCGATGAGCAGTTCTTC.

The chain couples TRBV4-3 to TRBJ1-6; weak D call: TRBD1 (5 bases). The V gene lost 0 bases and the J gene lost 7 bases, with 13 bases spanning the gap. The CDR3 covers 16 residues. The germline CDR1 and CDR2 sequences are LGHNA and YSLEER. CDR3 region: CASSQDGHKRNSPLHF. The CDR3, as DNA: TGCGCCAGCAGCCAAGATGGACATAAGCGGAATTCACCCCTCCACTTT.

The gene calls are TRBV28 and TRBJ2-5; D gene unclear. V was pared by 5 bases and J by 1 base, with 11 bases between. The CDR3 spans 14 residues. CDR1 is MDHEN and CDR2 is SYDVKM in the germline V gene. The CDR3 DNA reads as TGTGCCAGCAGTCCCGCCGGGCTCCAAGAGACCCAGTACTTC. It encodes CASSPAGLQETQYF.

The chain links TRBV3-1 to TRBJ2-5, with D unclear. In germline, CDR1 is LGHDT, CDR2 YNNKEL (reference sequence). The CDR3 consists of 15 residues. V lost 1 base to trimming and J lost 0 bases, with 9 bases between them. The CDR3 is CASSQGRADQETQYF. CDR3 DNA sequence: TGTGCCAGCAGCCAAGGCCGGGCAGACCAAGAGACCCAGTACTTC.

This chain joins TRBV9 and TRBJ1-1; 12 bases are a match to TRBD1. This CDR3 has 16 amino acids. Germline values: CDR1 SGDLS, CDR2 YYNGEE. Trimming at V came to 4 bases and at J to 1 base, leaving 5 bases not matched to a gene. DNA for the CDR3: TGTGCCAGCAGCCCCGGGACAGGGGGCTCGAACACTGAAGCTTTCTTT. Protein sequence: CASSPGTGGSNTEAFF.

V and J are TRBV5-6 and TRBJ1-5, with unresolved D. Trimming cost V 5 bases and J 4 bases, with 13 bases left between them. Germline-derived CDR1 and CDR2 are SGHDT and YYEEEE. CDR3 length: 14 amino acids. CDR3 nucleotides: TGTGCCAGCAGTCATCCCGGGGTGAATCAGCCCCAGCATTTT. As protein: CASSHPGVNQPQHF. The full variable domain, completed using reference TRBV5-6 and TRBJ1-5, is DAGVTQSPTHLIKTRGQQVTLRCSPKSGHDTVSWYQQALGQGPQFIFQYYEEEERQRGNFPDRFSGHQFPNYSSELNVNALLLGDSALYLCASSHPGVNQPQHFGDGTRLSIL.

V usage is TRBV18 and J usage is TRBJ2-2; 9 bases line up with TRBD2. CDR3 size: 18 residues. V was pared by 0 bases and J by 2 bases, with 7 bases of the junction left unmatched. Germline CDR1 and CDR2: KGHSH and LQKENI. The CDR3, as DNA: TGTGCCAGCTCACCACCGTCTAGCGGGGCCCAAAACACCGGGGAGCTGTTTTTT. As protein: CASSPPSSGAQNTGELFF.

The chain employs TRBV4-1 and TRBJ1-4; 9 bases align to TRBD1. Germline values: CDR1 MGHRA, CDR2 YSYEKL. This CDR3 region has 15 residues. The trim removed 1 base at V and 7 bases at J, leaving 4 bases unmatched. CDR3 region: CASSQVGTGPEKLFF. DNA for the CDR3: TGCGCCAGCAGCCAAGTTGGGACAGGGCCTGAAAAACTGTTTTTT.